The 20 T cell receptor beta chains reported below all come from one sample, sequenced in a study of metastatic and nonmetastatic thyroid tumors. Ahead of thyroid surgery, no patient had received treatment of any kind. MiXCR was used by TCRdb to re-call the PCR reads. The sample consists of about 26,000 clones, roughly 24% of them appearing once. Sequencing was done on a sample of blood. These receptors were taken from a female donor with papillary thyroid cancer or a benign thyroid nodule (not recorded which). Some clones in this sample may be carry-over from other donors' samples.

This rearrangement joins TRBV2 to TRBJ2-2, with TRBD2 matching over 8 bases. J gave up 2 bases and V 7 bases, and 3 bases lay outside the gene matches. The germline V gene encodes CDR1 SNHLY and CDR2 FYNNEI. The CDR3 has 14 residues. The CDR3 DNA is TGTGCCAGCAAACTAGCGGACAACACCGGGGAGCTGTTTTTT. Translated: CASKLADNTGELFF.

V usage is TRBV3-1 and J usage is TRBJ1-1; D ambiguous. CDR1 and CDR2 from the germline V gene are LGHDT and YNNKEL (reference sequence). The CDR3 is 12 amino acids. V lost 7 bases, J lost 4 bases, and 10 bases lay in between. CDR3 loop: CASIPLSTEAFF. CDR3 DNA: TGTGCCAGCATCCCCCTGAGCACTGAAGCTTTCTTT.

This clone is medium-sized within its sample. The chain links TRBV6-1 to TRBJ1-1, with no clear D. The CDR3 is 12 amino acids. Trimming took 7 bases from V and 3 from J, leaving 9 bases between them. Germline V lookup: CDR1 MNHNS, CDR2 SASEGT. CDR3 in amino acids: CASKDTHTEAFF. In nucleotides, the CDR3 is TGTGCCAGCAAAGACACGCACACTGAAGCTTTCTTT.

This clone has just one count. This rearrangement joins TRBV20-1 to TRBJ2-7; 9 positions match TRBD2. There are 16 residues in the CDR3. V dropped 5 bases and J dropped 3; count of bases not matched to a gene: 14. In germline, CDR1 is DFQATT, CDR2 SNEGSKA (reference sequence). The CDR3 reads CSAYDLSGRLYYEQYF. The CDR3 DNA is TGCAGTGCTTACGACCTAAGCGGGAGGCTCTACTACGAGCAGTACTTC.

The chain is built from TRBV2 and TRBJ2-7; possible D gene TRBD1, 6 bases. CDR1 SNHLY and CDR2 FYNNEI come from the germline V gene. This CDR3 region has 13 residues. V was shortened by 6 bases and J by 1 base, with 10 bases between the two germline ends. CDR3 amino acids: CASSRGISYEQYF. The DNA of the CDR3 is TGTGCCAGCAGCAGGGGAATATCCTACGAGCAGTACTTC.

The chain recombines TRBV6-1 with TRBJ2-5, with 10 bases matching TRBD1. Germline V gene sequence: CDR1 MNHNS, CDR2 SASEGT. CDR3 size: 13 residues. J was trimmed by 4 bases and V by 5 bases; bases with no gene match: 1. The CDR3 region has the DNA TGTGCCAGCAGTAGGGACAGGGGAGAGACCCAGTACTTC. As protein: CASSRDRGETQYF.

The V call is TRBV5-1, the J call TRBJ2-7; 14 positions agree with TRBD2. CDR1 is SGHRS and CDR2 is YFSETQ in the germline V gene. After removal of 4 bases from V and 0 bases from J, the junction contained 6 bases not matched to a gene. This CDR3 contains 17 residues. CDR3 sequence (DNA): TGCGCCAGCAGCCCCCGACTAGCGGGAGGGTACTCCTACGAGCAGTACTTC. It translates to CASSPRLAGGYSYEQYF.

V is TRBV11-2 and J is TRBJ2-3; 7 nucleotides align to TRBD2. CDR1 and CDR2 (germline): SGHAT, FQNNGV. CDR3 length: 16 amino acids. V dropped 4 bases and J dropped 7; count of bases not matched to a gene: 14. CDR3 nucleotide sequence: TGTGCCAGCAGCTCTAGTTATGGGAGGGTAGGGCATACGCAGTATTTT. Residues: CASSSSYGRVGHTQYF.

The chain joins TRBV6-2 or TRBV6-3 to TRBJ2-6, with a tentative D call TRBD2 (6 bases). V dropped 6 bases and J dropped 4 bases, with 13 bases sitting between them. The germline V gene encodes CDR1 MNHEY and CDR2 SVGEGT. The CDR3 length is 15 residues. CDR3 bases: TGTGCCAGCAGCCCCGGAGGGAGCGGGGCCAACGTCCTGACTTTC. Residues: CASSPGGSGANVLTF.

By share, this clone counts as medium-sized (0.01 to 0.1%). The CDR3 region is CASSYSANYGYTF. CDR3 DNA sequence: TGTGCCAGCAGTTACAGTGCCAACTATGGCTACACCTTC. The V call is TRBV6-6, the J call TRBJ1-2, with D uncertain. The CDR3 sequence is 13 residues long. The germline V gene has CDR1 MNHNY and CDR2 SVGAGI (reference sequence). Trimming pared 2 bases from V and 2 bases from J, leaving 6 bases between.

This rearrangement joins TRBV5-1 to TRBJ2-3, with no clear D. Germline CDR1 reads SGHRS; CDR2 reads YFSETQ. CDR3 length: 15 amino acids. V was clipped by 7 bases and J by 1 base, with 16 bases between them. CDR3 DNA sequence: TGCGCCAGCCTAACCAGCGTGGCTGGCACAGATACGCAGTATTTT. Its protein product is CASLTSVAGTDTQYF.

This clone was detected ten times or more. This chain connects TRBV2 to TRBJ2-1; the D is unclear. The CDR3 loop spans 14 amino acids. Trimming took 3 bases from V and 1 from J, leaving 7 bases between them. Germline lookup yields CDR1 SNHLY and CDR2 FYNNEI. CDR3 sequence reads: CASSDADSYNEQFF. For the CDR3, the DNA is TGTGCCAGCAGTGACGCGGATTCCTACAATGAGCAGTTCTTC.

This clone appeared many times. The V call is TRBV9, the J call TRBJ2-2; D is possibly TRBD2 (5 bases). Trimming left V 0 bases short and J 5 bases short, with 11 bases between. Germline CDR1 is SGDLS and CDR2 is YYNGEE. The CDR3 loop spans 15 amino acids. CDR3 loop: CASSVGGSGTGELFF. The CDR3 DNA follows: TGTGCCAGCAGCGTAGGAGGGAGTGGAACCGGGGAGCTGTTTTTT.

Worth noting for this clone: The junction and the germline gene differ at one end; a read error may be behind it. The V and J genes are TRBV20-1 and TRBJ2-3, with 16 nucleotides matching TRBD2. This CDR3 region has 18 residues. From germline, CDR1 is DFQATT and CDR2 SNEGSKA (reference sequence). This CDR3 is CSARAGTSGRADSDTQYF. CDR3 coding DNA: TGCAGTGCTAGAGCCGGGACTAGCGGGAGGGCCGATTCAGATACTCAGTATTTT.

This clone was seen at least ten times. The rearrangement joins TRBV10-1 to TRBJ1-4; 7 nucleotides align to TRBD1. This CDR3 spans 12 amino acids. The ends lost 7 bases at V and 8 bases at J; junction bases unmatched: 4. Germline CDR1 reads WNHNN; CDR2 reads SYGVQD (reference sequence). The CDR3 is CASNRDSEKLFF. DNA for the CDR3: TGCGCCAGCAACCGGGACAGCGAAAAACTGTTTTTT.

By share, this clone counts as medium-sized. The chain has TRBV27 and TRBJ1-2; D possibly corresponds to TRBD1 (5 bases). This CDR3 is built from 15 residues. Trimming cost V 0 bases and J 5 bases, with 13 bases left between them. Germline V gene lookup returns CDR1 MNHEY and CDR2 SMNVEV (reference sequence). Here the CDR3 reads CASSLSQGGLYGYTF. The CDR3 DNA reads TGTGCCAGCAGTTTATCCCAGGGTGGGTTGTATGGCTACACCTTC.

This clone was observed a handful of times. This chain uses TRBV28 with TRBJ1-5; D is unresolved. Trimming left V 8 bases short and J 3 bases short, with 11 bases between. There are 13 residues in the CDR3. The germline V gene encodes CDR1 MDHEN and CDR2 SYDVKM. The CDR3 loop reads CASLSSINQPQHF. The CDR3 bases are TGTGCCAGCCTGTCGAGTATCAATCAGCCCCAGCATTTT.

This clone was observed a few times. The chain recombines TRBV6-6 with TRBJ2-5; the match to TRBD1 covers 9 bases. In germline, CDR1 is MNHNY, CDR2 SVGAGI (reference sequence). The CDR3 is 16 residues long. Germline trimming cut 4 bases from V and 5 bases from J; bases unmatched to any gene: 11. The CDR3 sequence: CASSSSPGQGCETQYF. DNA for the CDR3: TGTGCCAGCAGTTCCTCACCGGGACAGGGATGTGAGACCCAGTACTTC.

This clone is categorized as medium-sized (0.01 to 0.1%). The chain employs TRBV12-3 or TRBV12-4 and TRBJ1-2, with D possibly matching TRBD1 (6 bases). Trimming cost V 1 base and J 8 bases, with 11 bases left between them. CDR3 length equals 13 residues. The CDR3 DNA is TGTGCCAGCAGTTTAGGGCAGGGGCTAGGCTACACCTTC. Translating it yields CASSLGQGLGYTF.

This clone was counted ten times or more. The CDR3 sequence is CSARKPTVETQYF. The CDR3, as DNA: TGCAGTGCTAGGAAGCCCACCGTGGAGACCCAGTACTTC. The J gene is TRBJ2-5, the V gene TRBV20-1, with unresolved D. V lost 3 bases to trimming and J lost 5 bases, with 13 bases between them. CDR3 size: 13 residues. Germline V CDR1 and CDR2: DFQATT, SNEGSKA (reference sequence).